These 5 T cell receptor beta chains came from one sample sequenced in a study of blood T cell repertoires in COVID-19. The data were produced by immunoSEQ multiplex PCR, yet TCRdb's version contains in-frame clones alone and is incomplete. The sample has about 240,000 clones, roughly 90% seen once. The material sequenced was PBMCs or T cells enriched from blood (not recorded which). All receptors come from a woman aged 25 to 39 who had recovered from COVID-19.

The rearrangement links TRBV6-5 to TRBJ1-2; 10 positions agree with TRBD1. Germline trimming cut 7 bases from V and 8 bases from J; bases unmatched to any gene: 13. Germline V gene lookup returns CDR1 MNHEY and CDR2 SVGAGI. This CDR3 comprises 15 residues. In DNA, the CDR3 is TGTGCCAGCAAAGGACAGGGGGGTCTTAGGGAGGGCTACACCTTC. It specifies CASKGQGGLREGYTF.

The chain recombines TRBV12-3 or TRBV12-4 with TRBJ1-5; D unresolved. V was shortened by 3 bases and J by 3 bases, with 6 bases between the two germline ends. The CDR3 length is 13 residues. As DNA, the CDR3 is TGTGCCAGCAGTTTTGGACTCAATCAGCCCCAGCATTTT. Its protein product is CASSFGLNQPQHF.

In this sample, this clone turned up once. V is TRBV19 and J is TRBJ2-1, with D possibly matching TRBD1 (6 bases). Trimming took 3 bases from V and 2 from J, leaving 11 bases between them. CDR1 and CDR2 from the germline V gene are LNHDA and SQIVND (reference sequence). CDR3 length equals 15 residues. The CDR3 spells CASSILQGPYNEQFF. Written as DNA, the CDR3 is TGTGCCAGTAGTATTCTACAGGGCCCCTACAATGAGCAGTTCTTC.

The chain's CDR3 is CASSSPRAGVGDTQYF. DNA for the CDR3: TGTGCCAGCAGTTCCCCCAGAGCGGGAGTCGGTGATACGCAGTATTTT. The rearrangement uses TRBV28 and TRBJ2-3; 8 bases fit TRBD2. J gave up 6 bases and V 4 bases, and 12 bases lay outside the gene matches. Germline lookup yields CDR1 MDHEN and CDR2 SYDVKM. The CDR3 contains 16 residues. The full variable domain, completed using reference TRBV28 and TRBJ2-3, is DVKVTQSSRYLVKRTGEKVFLECVQDMDHENMFWYRQDPGLGLRLIYFSYDVKMKEKGDIPEGYSVSREKKERFSLILESASTNQTSMYLCASSSPRAGVGDTQYFGPGTRLTVL.

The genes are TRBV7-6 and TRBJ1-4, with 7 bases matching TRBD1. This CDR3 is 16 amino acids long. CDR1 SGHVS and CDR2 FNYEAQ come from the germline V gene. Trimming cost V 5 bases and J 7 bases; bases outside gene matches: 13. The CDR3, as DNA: TGTGCCAGCAGCGAAACAAACAGGGGAGGAGGTGAAAAACTGTTTTTT. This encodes CASSETNRGGGEKLFF.